These T cell receptor beta chains were read from a single sample in a study of cytomegalovirus exposure and HLA in healthy donors. The assay was immunoSEQ multiplex PCR, and TCRdb's table has in-frame clones only and misses some. This sample has about 180,000 clones, with 55% to 75% found just once. Source material: PBMCs. The receptors come from a human donor in good health. Both conserved end residues are part of each CDR3. D genes are given only for firm matches. Rows give clone size only sometimes, using once, few, many, or a class for an expanded clone.

>TRBJ2-7|-|TRBV5-6|-
CASSWWTDNYEQYF
TGTGCCAGCAGCTGGTGGACAGACAACTACGAGCAGTACTTC
>TRBJ1-4|-|TRBV7-9|-
CASSPPGFGTNEKLFF
TGTGCCAGCAGCCCCCCCGGTTTCGGAACTAATGAAAAACTGTTTTTT
>TRBJ2-2|TRBD1|TRBV5-1|-
CASSVDRAVGELFF
TGCGCCAGCAGCGTGGACAGGGCGGTCGGGGAGCTGTTTTTT
>TRBJ1-1|-|TRBV7-3|-
CASSPAPGDGNTEAFF
TGTGCCAGCAGCCCCGCCCCGGGGGACGGGAACACTGAAGCTTTCTTT
>TRBJ2-7|-|TRBV5-4|-
CASSPWGGGYEQYF
TGTGCCAGCAGCCCCTGGGGAGGCGGCTACGAGCAGTACTTC
>TRBJ2-7|-|TRBV2|-
CASSEGGRGTSYEQYF
TGTGCCAGCAGTGAAGGGGGGCGGGGGACCTCCTACGAGCAGTACTTC
>TRBJ1-4|-|TRBV5-1|-
CASSYQTANEKLFF
TGCGCCAGCAGTTACCAGACAGCTAATGAAAAACTGTTTTTT
>TRBJ2-5|-|TRBV6-5|-
CASSSDQGRTQYF
TGTGCCAGCAGTTCGGACCAGGGTCGGACCCAGTACTTC
>TRBJ1-6|-|TRBV7-8|few
CASRDQGSYNSPLHF
TGTGCCAGCAGGGACCAGGGCTCCTATAATTCACCCCTCCACTTT
>TRBJ1-5|-|TRBV5-1|-
CASSPGQRSQPQHF
TGCGCCAGCAGCCCGGGACAACGGAGTCAGCCCCAGCATTTT
>TRBJ2-7|-|TRBV7-9|-
CASSSRGGQSILDEQYF
TGTGCCAGCAGCTCAAGGGGTGGACAGTCCATCCTCGACGAGCAGTACTTC
>TRBJ2-3|-|TRBV2|-
CATSLIGVRSDTQYF
TGTGCCACCTCATTGATCGGGGTCAGATCCGATACGCAGTATTTT
>TRBJ2-5|-|TRBV11-3|-
CASSLNIQGTQYF
TGTGCCAGCAGCTTAAACATCCAGGGAACCCAGTACTTC
>TRBJ2-7|TRBD1|TRBV14|-
CASSLTGGKEQYF
TGTGCCAGCAGCCTCACAGGGGGAAAGGAGCAGTACTTC
>TRBJ1-4|-|TRBV29-1|-
CSTSSGIGNEKLFF
TGCAGCACTTCCTCCGGGATTGGTAATGAAAAACTGTTTTTT
>TRBJ2-1|-|TRBV27|-
CASSPGQGHGGNEQFF
TGTGCCAGCAGTCCCGGACAGGGCCACGGGGGGAATGAGCAGTTCTTC
>TRBJ2-1|-|TRBV19|-
CASSPRFTGINEQFF
TGTGCCAGTAGTCCGCGGTTTACAGGGATCAATGAGCAGTTCTTC
>TRBJ2-2|TRBD1|TRBV7-3|few
CASSFGQGNTGELFF
TGTGCCAGCAGCTTCGGACAGGGCAACACCGGGGAGCTGTTTTTT
>TRBJ1-3|TRBD1|TRBV30|-
CASGQAYSGNTIYF
TGTGCCTCGGGACAGGCCTACTCTGGAAACACCATATATTTT
>TRBJ1-6|-|TRBV5-6|-
CASSLGGSGQWSPLHF
TGTGCCAGCAGCTTGGGGGGGTCGGGACAATGGTCACCCCTCCACTTT
>TRBJ1-2|TRBD1|TRBV10-3|few
CAISGTGANYGYTF
TGTGCCATCAGTGGGACAGGGGCTAACTATGGCTACACCTTC
>TRBJ1-1|-|TRBV9|-
CASSVVPGPEAFF
TGTGCCAGCAGCGTAGTGCCAGGGCCCGAAGCTTTCTTT
>TRBJ2-5|TRBD1|TRBV6-1|-
CASSEKVTGIDETQYF
TGTGCCAGCAGTGAAAAGGTGACAGGGATCGATGAGACCCAGTACTTC
>TRBJ1-2|TRBD1|TRBV5-6|-
CASSINRGGYTF
TGTGCCAGCAGCATAAACAGGGGAGGCTACACCTTC
>TRBJ2-7|TRBD1|TRBV19|-
CASSINTGDPYEQYF
TGTGCCAGTAGTATCAATACAGGGGACCCCTACGAGCAGTACTTC
>TRBJ1-4|-|TRBV7-8|-
CASSLGGSATNEKLFF
TGTGCCAGCAGCTTAGGAGGCTCCGCAACTAATGAAAAACTGTTTTTT
>TRBJ1-2|-|TRBV5-4|few
CASGGVYGYTF
TGTGCCAGCGGGGGGGTCTATGGCTACACCTTC
>TRBJ1-6|TRBD1|TRBV5-4|-
CASSLPGQDRNSPLHF
TGTGCCAGCAGCCTTCCCGGACAGGACCGGAATTCACCCCTCCACTTT
>TRBJ2-1|TRBD2|TRBV11-2|-
CASSPLRLAGRHNEQFF
TGTGCCAGCAGCCCCCTCCGATTAGCGGGACGCCACAATGAGCAGTTCTTC